The 2 T cell receptor beta chains listed next were all sequenced from one sample in a study of tumor-infiltrating lymphocytes in oesophageal squamous cell carcinoma. TCRdb called the PCR reads again in MiXCR, with one record for every CDR3 protein. The table includes more than 9,500 distinct CDR3 sequences, around half detected once. The sequenced sample was esophageal tumor tissue. These receptors were obtained from a male donor with esophageal squamous cell carcinoma.

The chain recombines TRBV5-6 with TRBJ2-5; 7 bases match TRBD1. The assigned J gene may be wrong: the sequence end matches TRBJ2-1 better. The CDR3 runs 15 residues. Germline V gene data show CDR1 as SGHDT and CDR2 as YYEEEE. The CDR3 loop is CASSHRDSSYNEQFF. CDR3 DNA sequence: TGTGCCAGCAGCCACCGGGACAGTTCTTACAATGAGCAGTTCTTC.

This clonotype showed up just once. The CDR3 spells CSARDLPGTGGAFF. In nucleotides, the CDR3 is TGCAGTGCTAGAGATCTTCCGGGGACAGGGGGAGCTTTCTTT. This chain joins TRBV20-1 and TRBJ1-1; 11 nucleotides agree with TRBD1. The V segment lost 0 bases and the J segment 10 bases; nucleotides outside the gene matches: 7. This CDR3 comprises 14 residues. In germline, CDR1 is DFQATT, CDR2 SNEGSKA (reference sequence).